Shown below are 5 T cell receptor beta chains from a single sample sequenced in a study. Tregs were sorted as CD4+CD25+CD127-/low cells. TRBV12-4/TRBJ1-2 clonotypes were amplified with adaptor-ligated barcode primers. TCRdb re-analysed the multiplex PCR reads in MiXCR, keeping a single row per CDR3 protein. The sample holds approximately 860 distinct CDR3 sequences, around 12% seen once. The sequencing input was Tregs sorted from blood. Source of these receptors: a female donor with breast cancer.

This clonotype is medium-sized (0.01 to 0.1%) by share. V is TRBV12-3 or TRBV12-4 and J is TRBJ1-2; no reliable D call. With 7 bases removed from V and 7 bases from J, the gap between germline ends came to 16 bases. The CDR3 has 13 amino acids. The DNA for the CDR3 is TGTGCCAGCAATCATCGGAGGGTCGGTGGCTACACCTTC. As protein: CASNHRRVGGYTF.

This clonotype is termed medium-sized. The V and J genes are TRBV12-3 or TRBV12-4 and TRBJ1-2; D is ambiguous. V was pared by 1 base and J by 3 bases, with 9 bases between. The CDR3 is 14 amino acids. The CDR3 loop reads CASSLDSKYYGYTF. The CDR3, as DNA: TGTGCCAGCAGTTTAGACAGCAAGTACTATGGCTACACCTTC.

Judged by abundance, this clonotype is medium-sized (0.01 to 0.1%). The CDR3 bases are TGTGCCAGCACCCCGACAGGTTCCAACTATGGCTACACCTTC. As protein: CASTPTGSNYGYTF. The V call is TRBV12-3 or TRBV12-4, the J call TRBJ1-2, with D possibly matching TRBD1 (6 bases). V was trimmed by 7 bases and J by 2 bases, leaving 14 bases between them. The CDR3 extends over 14 amino acids.

Judged by abundance, this clonotype is medium-sized. V and J are TRBV12-3 or TRBV12-4 and TRBJ1-2, with no clear D. The CDR3 loop spans 14 amino acids. Between the trimmed V and J ends, which lost 7 bases and 5 bases, there was a span of 17 bases. The CDR3 loop is CASTSSGFDYGYTF. The CDR3 bases are TGTGCCAGCACCTCGTCAGGATTCGATTATGGCTACACCTTC.

The chain has TRBV12-3 or TRBV12-4 and TRBJ1-2, with D unclear. Trimming left V 5 bases short and J 9 bases short, with 10 bases between. This CDR3 comprises 11 residues. In nucleotides, the CDR3 is TGTGCCAGCAGTAAAGATAGGAGCTACACCTTC. Its protein product is CASSKDRSYTF.